This T cell receptor (beta chain) was retrieved from a study of OX40 agonist ivuxolimab in advanced cancers. Study at large: Ivuxolimab was delivered to patients intravenously every 2 weeks at doses spanning 0.01 to 10 mg/kg. Eligibility admitted prior anti-PD-1, anti-PD-L1 or anti-CTLA-4 therapy; roughly 40% had some. Partial responses were achieved by three patients, of whom one had hepatocellular carcinoma and two had cutaneous melanoma.

Germline CDR1 is MNHEY and CDR2 is SVGAGI. The CDR3 runs to 15 residues. V was clipped by 1 base and J by 8 bases, with 17 bases between them. Using immunoSEQ multiplex PCR, the repertoire was profiled, and TCRdb retains in-frame clones only, with some absent. The table has approximately 45,000 clones, 82% seen once. It was autoimmune disease history or systemic immunosuppression that excluded patients. The sample in question was CD4+ or CD8+ T cells sorted from blood, obtained in a trial of the OX40 agonist ivuxolimab. The chain recombines TRBV6-5 with TRBJ1-1; the D is unclear. The clonotype originates from an adult with an advanced solid tumor such as melanoma, head and neck, liver or kidney cancer. The CDR3 reads CASSYFGLSGREAFF. CDR3 DNA: TGTGCCAGCAGTTACTTCGGACTTTCGGGGAGGGAAGCTTTCTTT.